This T cell receptor (beta chain) was sequenced in a study of blood T cell repertoires in COVID-19. TCRdb's table, derived via immunoSEQ multiplex PCR, lists solely in-frame clones and lacks some. The sample consists of about 190,000 clones, just under 85% of them appearing once. CDR3 size: 14 residues. Germline CDR1 LGHDT, CDR2 YNNKEL (reference sequence). Trimming pared 4 bases from V and 7 bases from J, leaving 14 bases between. This TCR was recovered from a woman between 70 and 85 years old with active or convalescent COVID-19. This chain links TRBV3-1 (or the pseudogene TRBV3-2) with TRBJ1-3; D is possibly TRBD1 (5 bases). Sequencing was done on a sample of peripheral blood. The CDR3 loop is CASSPSGFGNTIYF. CDR3 in DNA: TGTGCCAGCAGCCCTTCAGGGTTCGGTAACACCATATATTTT.